A single sample is the source of the 3 T cell receptor beta chains below, sequenced in a study of read filtering for tumor transcriptome and immune sequencing. Molecular barcoded adaptors covering alpha/delta and beta/gamma chains were used on about 390 ng RNA. TCRdb re-analysed the reads in MiXCR, keeping a single row per CDR3 protein. The sample lists fewer than 30,000 distinct CDR3 sequences, 20% to 25% seen once, with 15% to 20% in the top ten. The source material was a population of CD138-negative cells sorted from bone marrow. These receptors were collected from a donor over 35 with multiple myeloma.

This clonotype was seen repeatedly, ten times or more. At one boundary the junction diverges from the germline segment, which might be a read error. The rearrangement joins TRBV28 to TRBJ2-2, with TRBD2 matching 10 bases. CDR3 length: 18 residues. Per germline, CDR1 MDHEN and CDR2 SYDVKM. CDR3 sequence: CASRGGVAGGVNTGGLFF. DNA of the CDR3: TGTGCCAGCAGGGGCGGAGTAGCGGGAGGTGTGAACACCGGGGGGCTGTTTTTT.

This clonotype was seen at least ten times. V gene TRBV28 combines with J gene TRBJ2-3; 11 bases map to TRBD2. Germline V gene sequence: CDR1 MDHEN, CDR2 SYDVKM. The CDR3 is 15 residues long. V shed 6 bases, J shed 1 base, and the junction held 3 bases outside the gene matches. CDR3 bases: TGTGCCAGCAGCTTAGCGGGAGGGGGCACAGATACGCAGTATTTT. Translating gives CASSLAGGGTDTQYF.

Comment on this clonotype: A much larger clone sits a single nucleotide away, making a read error possible. The chain employs TRBV28 and TRBJ2-3, with TRBD2 matching 8 bases. V trimming: 6 bases; J trimming: 1 base; junction bases outside the gene matches: 6. The CDR3 consists of 15 residues. Germline CDR1 is MDHEN and CDR2 is SYDVKM. The CDR3 here is CASSLAGRGTDTQYF. CDR3 DNA sequence: TGTGCCAGCAGCTTAGCGGGAAGGGGCACAGATACGCAGTATTTT.